Following are 15 T cell receptor beta chains from one sample sequenced in a study of cytomegalovirus exposure and HLA in healthy donors. 13 Jbeta primers and 60 Vbeta primers were used for the PCR. Generated by immunoSEQ multiplex PCR, the TCRdb table keeps only in-frame clones and is missing some. The table shows about 170,000 clones, with about four fifths occurring only once. The sequenced sample was PBMCs. These TCRs come from a woman under 30 in good health and CMV-seronegative.

V usage is TRBV6-5 and J usage is TRBJ2-7, with 8 bases fitting TRBD2. The V gene's germline CDR1 is MNHEY and CDR2 SVGAGI. The CDR3 is 14 residues long. Trimming removed 5 bases from V and 1 base from J; junction bases left unmatched: 4. As DNA, the CDR3 is TGTGCCAGCAGTCCTGGCGGGAGGTCCTACGAGCAGTACTTC. It is translated as CASSPGGRSYEQYF.

This clone was counted only a few times. This chain links TRBV19 with TRBJ2-1; 9 bases are a match to TRBD2. The trim removed 3 bases at V and 5 bases at J, leaving 5 bases unmatched. Germline CDR1 and CDR2: LNHDA and SQIVND (reference sequence). The CDR3 contains 15 residues. In nucleotides, the CDR3 is TGTGCCAGTAGTATCGTTAGCGGGAGAAACAATGAGCAGTTCTTC. Amino acids: CASSIVSGRNNEQFF.

The genes are TRBV28 and TRBJ2-7, with no clear D. Germline loops: CDR1 MDHEN, CDR2 SYDVKM. The V and J ends lost 7 bases and 2 bases respectively, with 15 bases between them. The CDR3 loop spans 14 amino acids. The CDR3 region is CASKRLGMAYEQYF. The DNA for the CDR3 is TGTGCCAGCAAGAGGCTAGGAATGGCCTACGAGCAGTACTTC.

This clone was observed a few times. The gene calls are TRBV7-3 and TRBJ2-5; TRBD1 agrees at 7 bases. With 5 bases clipped from V and 5 bases from J, the junction kept 8 bases outside the gene matches. CDR3 length: 14 amino acids. Germline V gene data show CDR1 as SGHTA and CDR2 as FQGTGA. The CDR3 loop reads CASSLRTGDETQYF. DNA for the CDR3: TGTGCCAGCAGCCTTAGGACAGGCGACGAGACCCAGTACTTC.

This chain joins TRBV5-4 and TRBJ2-7; 13 nucleotides line up with TRBD2. The junction had 18 bases not matched to a gene; V was cut back by 5 bases and J by 7 bases. The CDR3 is 18 residues long. Germline-derived CDR1 and CDR2 are SGHNT and YYREEE (reference sequence). The CDR3 protein is CASRSGTSGTSSYVEQYF. CDR3 DNA: TGTGCCAGCAGGTCGGGGACTAGCGGGACCAGTTCCTACGTTGAGCAGTACTTC.

The chain is built from TRBV19 and TRBJ2-1, with TRBD1 identical over 8 bases. Germline V gene lookup returns CDR1 LNHDA and CDR2 SQIVND (reference sequence). The CDR3 spans 14 residues. V gave up 4 bases and J gave up 9 bases; unmatched junction bases: 8. CDR3 region: CASSSGQGLGEQFF. In DNA, the CDR3 is TGTGCCAGTAGTAGTGGACAGGGATTAGGTGAGCAGTTCTTC.

V gene TRBV11-3 combines with J gene TRBJ2-7, with TRBD1 matching over 7 bases. Germline CDR1 reads SGHNT; CDR2 reads YENEEA. This CDR3 has 15 residues. V was clipped by 5 bases and J by 4 bases; unmatched bases: 11. DNA for the CDR3: TGTGCCAGCAGCACGCGACAGGGTACTCCGTACGAGCAGTACTTC. This sequence encodes CASSTRQGTPYEQYF.

The chain uses TRBV29-1 and TRBJ2-4; TRBD1 aligns across 8 bases. CDR3 size: 14 residues. V lost 2 bases and J lost 9; bases outside the gene matches: 9. Germline V gene sequence: CDR1 SQVTM, CDR2 ANQGSEA. The CDR3 coding sequence is TGCAGCGTTGAAATGAACAGGGGGTCCCCCATTCAGTACTTC. The encoded protein is CSVEMNRGSPIQYF.

The chain couples TRBV7-3 to TRBJ2-7; 9 positions agree with TRBD2. Germline lookup yields CDR1 SGHTA and CDR2 FQGTGA. This CDR3 comprises 14 residues. The J segment lost 2 bases and the V segment lost 4 bases, leaving 3 bases of the junction unmatched. CDR3 nucleotide sequence: TGTGCCAGCAGCTCCTTAGCGGGAGCCTACGAGCAGTACTTC. It translates to CASSSLAGAYEQYF.

This chain joins TRBV30 and TRBJ1-3; D is unclear. Germline CDR1 GTSNPN, CDR2 SVGIG (reference sequence). Trimming took 0 bases from V and 0 from J, leaving 6 bases between them. This CDR3 has 14 amino acids. CDR3 in amino acids: CAWSVRRSGNTIYF. The DNA of the CDR3 is TGTGCCTGGAGTGTCAGGCGCTCTGGAAACACCATATATTTT.

This clone was picked up one time. The chain employs TRBV5-1 and TRBJ2-1, with TRBD1 matching over 8 bases. J was trimmed by 7 bases and V by 3 bases; bases with no gene match: 12. The CDR3 length is 16 residues. Germline V CDR1 and CDR2: SGHRS, YFSETQ. Here the CDR3 reads CASSWASPGGMNEQFF. The CDR3 bases are TGCGCCAGCAGCTGGGCAAGTCCAGGGGGCATGAATGAGCAGTTCTTC.

V gene TRBV9 combines with J gene TRBJ1-3; TRBD1 matches 8 bases. CDR1 is SGDLS, CDR2 YYNGEE, per germline. This CDR3 has 16 residues. After removal of 0 bases from V and 7 bases from J, the junction contained 9 bases not matched to a gene. The CDR3 loop is CASSVAGQGNWNTIYF. For the CDR3, the DNA is TGTGCCAGCAGCGTAGCAGGACAGGGTAATTGGAACACCATATATTTT.

The chain couples TRBV29-1 to TRBJ1-4; 7 bases are a match to TRBD1. Germline lookup yields CDR1 SQVTM and CDR2 ANQGSEA. V lost 6 bases to trimming and J lost 7 bases; unmatched junction nucleotides: 5. CDR3 size: 12 residues. CDR3 DNA: TGCAGCGTGCAGGGGGTAGGTGAAAAACTGTTTTTT. Protein: CSVQGVGEKLFF.

CDR3 residues: CASSFPGLAGDTQYF. The CDR3 DNA reads TGTGCCAGCAGCTTCCCGGGACTAGCGGGAGATACGCAGTATTTT. The genes are TRBV7-9 and TRBJ2-3; 12 bases agree with TRBD2. V dropped 3 bases and J dropped 5; count of bases not matched to a gene: 3. The length of the CDR3 is 15 residues. The germline V gene has CDR1 SEHNR and CDR2 FQNEAQ (reference sequence).

The gene calls are TRBV27 and TRBJ2-1; 8 nucleotides agree with TRBD2. CDR1 and CDR2 from the germline V gene are MNHEY and SMNVEV (reference sequence). This CDR3 spans 14 amino acids. J lost 2 bases, V lost 7 bases, and 4 bases had no gene match. CDR3: CASTLTSAYNEQFF. The DNA of the CDR3 is TGTGCCAGCACCCTGACTAGCGCCTACAATGAGCAGTTCTTC.